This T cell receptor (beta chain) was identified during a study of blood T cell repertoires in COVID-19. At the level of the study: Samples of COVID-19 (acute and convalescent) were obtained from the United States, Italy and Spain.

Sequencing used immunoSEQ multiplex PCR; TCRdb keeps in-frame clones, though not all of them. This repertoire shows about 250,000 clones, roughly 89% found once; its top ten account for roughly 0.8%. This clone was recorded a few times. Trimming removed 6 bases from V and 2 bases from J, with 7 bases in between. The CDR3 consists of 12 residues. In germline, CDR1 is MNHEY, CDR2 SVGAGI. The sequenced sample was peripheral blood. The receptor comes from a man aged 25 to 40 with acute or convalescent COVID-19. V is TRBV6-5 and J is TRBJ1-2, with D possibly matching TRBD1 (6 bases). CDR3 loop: CASRDRNYGYTF. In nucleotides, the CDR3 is TGTGCCAGCAGAGACAGGAACTATGGCTACACCTTC.